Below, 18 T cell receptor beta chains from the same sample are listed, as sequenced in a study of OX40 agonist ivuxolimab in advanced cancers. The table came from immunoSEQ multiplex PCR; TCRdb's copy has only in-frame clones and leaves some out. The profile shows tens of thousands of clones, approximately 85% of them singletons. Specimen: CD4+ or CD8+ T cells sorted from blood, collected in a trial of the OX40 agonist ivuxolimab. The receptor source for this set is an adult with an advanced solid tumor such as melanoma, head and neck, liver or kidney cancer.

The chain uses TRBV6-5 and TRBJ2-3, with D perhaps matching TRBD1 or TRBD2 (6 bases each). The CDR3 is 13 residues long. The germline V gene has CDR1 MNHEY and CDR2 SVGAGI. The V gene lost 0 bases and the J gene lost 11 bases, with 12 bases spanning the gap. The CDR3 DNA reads TGTGCCAGCAGTTACTCTGGAGGGGGAGGGCAGTATTTT. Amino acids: CASSYSGGGGQYF.

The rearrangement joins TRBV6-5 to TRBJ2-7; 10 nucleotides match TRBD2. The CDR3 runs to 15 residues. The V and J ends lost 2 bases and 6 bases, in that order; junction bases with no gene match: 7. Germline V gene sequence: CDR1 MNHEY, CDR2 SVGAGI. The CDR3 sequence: CASSYGLAGVFEQYF. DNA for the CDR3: TGTGCCAGCAGTTACGGCCTAGCGGGAGTGTTCGAGCAGTACTTC.

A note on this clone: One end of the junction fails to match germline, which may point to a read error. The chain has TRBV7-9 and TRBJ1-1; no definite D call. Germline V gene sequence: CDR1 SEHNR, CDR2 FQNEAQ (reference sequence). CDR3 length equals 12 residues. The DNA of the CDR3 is TGTGCCAGCAGCTTAGCGTCCACTGAAGCACTCTTT. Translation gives CASSLASTEALF. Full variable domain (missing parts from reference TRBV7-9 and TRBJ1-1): DTGVSQNPRHKITKRGQNVTFRCDPISEHNRLYWYRQTLGQGPEFLTYFQNEAQLEKSRLLSDRFSAERPKGSFSTLEIQRTEQGDSAMYLCASSLASTEALFGQGTRLTVV.

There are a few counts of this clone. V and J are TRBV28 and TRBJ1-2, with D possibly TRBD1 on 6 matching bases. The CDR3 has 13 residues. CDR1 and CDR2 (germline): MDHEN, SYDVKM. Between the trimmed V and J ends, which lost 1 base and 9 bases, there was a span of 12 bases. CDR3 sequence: CASSLFLRDSYTF. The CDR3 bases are TGTGCCAGCAGTTTATTTTTGCGGGACAGCTACACCTTC.

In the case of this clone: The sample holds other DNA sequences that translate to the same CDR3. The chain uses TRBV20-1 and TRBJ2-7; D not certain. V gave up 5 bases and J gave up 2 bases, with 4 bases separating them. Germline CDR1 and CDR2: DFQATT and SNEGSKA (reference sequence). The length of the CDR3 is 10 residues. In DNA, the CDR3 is TGCAGTGCTCAGGCCTACGAGCAGTACTTC. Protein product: CSAQAYEQYF.

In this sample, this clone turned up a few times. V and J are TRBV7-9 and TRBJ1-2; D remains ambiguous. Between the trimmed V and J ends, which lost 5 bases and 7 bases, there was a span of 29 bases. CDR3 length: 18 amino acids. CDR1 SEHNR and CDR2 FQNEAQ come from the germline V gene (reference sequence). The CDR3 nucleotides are TGTGCCAGCAGCCCTGTTGTCGGGATGCTTCATGAGGATTTTGGCTACACCTTC. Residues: CASSPVVGMLHEDFGYTF.

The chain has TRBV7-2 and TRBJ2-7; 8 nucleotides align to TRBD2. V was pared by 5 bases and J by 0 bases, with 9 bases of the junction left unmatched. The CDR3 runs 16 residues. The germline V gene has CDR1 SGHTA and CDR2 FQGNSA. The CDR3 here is CASSHLVLAGSYEQYF. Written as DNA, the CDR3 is TGTGCCAGCAGCCATCTCGTTCTAGCGGGCTCCTACGAGCAGTACTTC.

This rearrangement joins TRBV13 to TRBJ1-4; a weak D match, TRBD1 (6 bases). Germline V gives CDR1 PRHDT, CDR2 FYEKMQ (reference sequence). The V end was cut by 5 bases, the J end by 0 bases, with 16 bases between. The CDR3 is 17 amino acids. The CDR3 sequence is CASSATRDTATNEKLFF. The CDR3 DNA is TGTGCCAGCAGCGCAACCCGGGACACCGCAACTAATGAAAAACTGTTTTTT.

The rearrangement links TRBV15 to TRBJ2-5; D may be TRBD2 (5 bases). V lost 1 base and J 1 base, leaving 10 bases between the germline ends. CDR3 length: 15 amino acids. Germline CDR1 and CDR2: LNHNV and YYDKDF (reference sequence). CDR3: CATSRGVGGQETQYF. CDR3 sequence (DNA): TGTGCCACCAGCAGAGGGGTCGGAGGCCAAGAGACCCAGTACTTC.

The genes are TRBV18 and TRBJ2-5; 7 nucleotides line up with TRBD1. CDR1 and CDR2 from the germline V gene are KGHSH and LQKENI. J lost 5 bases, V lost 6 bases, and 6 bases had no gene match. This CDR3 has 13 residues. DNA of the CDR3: TGTGCCAGCTCTCTGGACAGGCAGGAGACCCAGTACTTC. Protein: CASSLDRQETQYF.

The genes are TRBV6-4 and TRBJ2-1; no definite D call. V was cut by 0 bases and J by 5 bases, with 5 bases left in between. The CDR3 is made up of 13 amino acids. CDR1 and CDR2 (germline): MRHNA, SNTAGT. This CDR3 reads CASSDSENNEQFF. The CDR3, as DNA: TGTGCCAGCAGTGACTCGGAGAACAATGAGCAGTTCTTC.

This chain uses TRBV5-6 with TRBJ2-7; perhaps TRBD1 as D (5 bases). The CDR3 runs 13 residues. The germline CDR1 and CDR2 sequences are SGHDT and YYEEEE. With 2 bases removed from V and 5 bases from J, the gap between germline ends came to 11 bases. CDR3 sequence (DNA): TGTGCCAGCAGCTTTAAGGACATCAACGAGCAGTACTTC. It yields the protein CASSFKDINEQYF.

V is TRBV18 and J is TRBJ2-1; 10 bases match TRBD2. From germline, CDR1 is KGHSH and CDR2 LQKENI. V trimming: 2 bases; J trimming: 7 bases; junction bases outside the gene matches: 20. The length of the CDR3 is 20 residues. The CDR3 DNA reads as TGTGCCAGCTCACCAAGATCTCTAGCGGGAGTGAGGGAGGGTGATAATGAGCAGTTCTTC. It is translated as CASSPRSLAGVREGDNEQFF.

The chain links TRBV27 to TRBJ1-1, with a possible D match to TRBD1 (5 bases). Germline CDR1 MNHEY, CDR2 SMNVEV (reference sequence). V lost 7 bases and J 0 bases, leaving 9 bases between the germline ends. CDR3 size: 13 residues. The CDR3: CASKGIVNTEAFF. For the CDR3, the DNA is TGTGCCAGCAAGGGGATAGTGAACACTGAAGCTTTCTTT.

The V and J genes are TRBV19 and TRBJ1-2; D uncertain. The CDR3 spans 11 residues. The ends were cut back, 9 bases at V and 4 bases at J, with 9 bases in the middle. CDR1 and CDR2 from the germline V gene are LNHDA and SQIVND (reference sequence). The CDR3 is CASSASYGYTF. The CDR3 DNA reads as TGTGCCAGCTCAGCCTCCTATGGCTACACCTTC.

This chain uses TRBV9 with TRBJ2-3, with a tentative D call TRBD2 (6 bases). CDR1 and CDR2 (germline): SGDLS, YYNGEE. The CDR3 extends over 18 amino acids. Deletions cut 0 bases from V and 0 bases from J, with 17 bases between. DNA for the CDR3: TGTGCCAGCAGCGTAGTGGTAGGAGGGGTTGATAGCACAGATACGCAGTATTTT. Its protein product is CASSVVVGGVDSTDTQYF.

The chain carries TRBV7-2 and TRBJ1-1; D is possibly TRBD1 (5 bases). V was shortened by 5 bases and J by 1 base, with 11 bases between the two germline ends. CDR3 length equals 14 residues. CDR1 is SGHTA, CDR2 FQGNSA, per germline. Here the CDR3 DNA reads TGTGCCAGCAGCGGACGACAGAGGAACACTGAAGCTTTCTTT. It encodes CASSGRQRNTEAFF.

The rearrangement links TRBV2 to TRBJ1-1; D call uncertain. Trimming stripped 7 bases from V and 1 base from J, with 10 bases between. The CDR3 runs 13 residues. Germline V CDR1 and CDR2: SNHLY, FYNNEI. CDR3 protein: CASNPDGNTEAFF. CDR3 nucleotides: TGTGCCAGCAATCCGGACGGGAACACTGAAGCTTTCTTT.